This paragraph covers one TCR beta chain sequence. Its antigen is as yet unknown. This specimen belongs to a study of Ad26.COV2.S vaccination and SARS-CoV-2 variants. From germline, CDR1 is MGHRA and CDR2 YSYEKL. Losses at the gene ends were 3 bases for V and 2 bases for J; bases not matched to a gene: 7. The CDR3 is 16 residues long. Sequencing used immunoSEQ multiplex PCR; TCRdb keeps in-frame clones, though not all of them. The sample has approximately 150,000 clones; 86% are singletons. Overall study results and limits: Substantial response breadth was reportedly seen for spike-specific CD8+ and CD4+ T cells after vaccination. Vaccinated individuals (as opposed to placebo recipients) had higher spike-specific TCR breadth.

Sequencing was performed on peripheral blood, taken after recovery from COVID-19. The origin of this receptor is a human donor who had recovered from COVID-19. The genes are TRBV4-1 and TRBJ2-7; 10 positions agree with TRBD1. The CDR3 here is CASSHRPGQGAYEQYF. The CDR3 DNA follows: TGCGCCAGCAGCCACCGCCCAGGACAGGGGGCCTACGAGCAGTACTTC.